What follows are 7 T cell receptor beta chains derived from one specimen sequenced in a study of shared T cell receptors in the human thymus. This table comes from immunoSEQ multiplex PCR, and its TCRdb copy is limited to in-frame clones, with some not included. The table has about 660,000 clones, around 87% seen once. These data also featured in a second study, about human thymus T cells.

The specimen sequenced was thymocytes. These receptors all stem from a boy under three years old with a congenital heart defect.

The rearrangement links TRBV29-1 to TRBJ2-4; maybe TRBD2 (6 bases). The CDR3 consists of 14 residues. V gave up 6 bases and J gave up 0 bases, with 12 bases separating them. Germline CDR1 SQVTM, CDR2 ANQGSEA. This CDR3 is CSVIPGLAKNIQYF. In DNA, the CDR3 is TGCAGCGTGATTCCGGGACTAGCCAAAAACATTCAGTACTTC.

The chain recombines TRBV25-1 with TRBJ2-5; maybe TRBD2 (7 bases). CDR1 MGHDK and CDR2 SYGVNS come from the germline V gene. The length of the CDR3 is 11 residues. The ends were cut back, 4 bases at V and 13 bases at J, with 13 bases in the middle. The CDR3 loop reads CASSGGGQLYF. DNA of the CDR3: TGTGCCAGCAGTGGGGGGGGGCAGCTGTACTTC.

The chain is built from TRBV10-3 and TRBJ2-1, with 10 bases fitting TRBD2. V shed 5 bases, J shed 2 bases, and the junction held 3 bases outside the gene matches. The CDR3 loop spans 15 amino acids. Germline CDR1 and CDR2: ENHRY and SYGVKD. CDR3 bases: TGTGCCATCAGTCCTAGCGGGAGAGCCTACAATGAGCAGTTCTTC. Translated: CAISPSGRAYNEQFF.

The genes are TRBV7-2 and TRBJ2-7; 11 nucleotides match TRBD2. Trimming removed 2 bases from V and 5 bases from J; junction bases left unmatched: 8. Germline V lookup: CDR1 SGHTA, CDR2 FQGNSA. This CDR3 contains 16 residues. The CDR3 DNA reads as TGTGCCAGCAGCTTAACTACTAGCGGGAGTGAGGACGAGCAGTACTTC. Translation: CASSLTTSGSEDEQYF.

This clone came up a few times. The chain links TRBV7-2 to TRBJ2-5; TRBD1 matches 9 bases. CDR3 length: 16 amino acids. The ends lost 5 bases at V and 4 bases at J; junction bases unmatched: 11. Germline loops: CDR1 SGHTA, CDR2 FQGNSA. The CDR3, as DNA: TGTGCCAGCAGCCCGTGGGTAGGGACAGGGATAGAGACCCAGTACTTC. Residues: CASSPWVGTGIETQYF. Full variable domain (missing parts from reference TRBV7-2 and TRBJ2-5): GAGVSQSPSNKVTEKGKDVELRCDPISGHTALYWYRQSLGQGLEFLIYFQGNSAPDKSGLPSDRFSAERTGGSVSTLTIQRTQQEDSAVYLCASSPWVGTGIETQYFGPGTRLLVL.

The rearrangement uses TRBV15 and TRBJ2-4; 8 bases map to TRBD1. Germline trimming cut 9 bases from V and 8 bases from J; bases unmatched to any gene: 9. The germline CDR1 and CDR2 sequences are LNHNV and YYDKDF (reference sequence). The CDR3 contains 13 residues. CDR3 in amino acids: CATMTGDRDIQYF. The DNA for the CDR3 is TGTGCCACAATGACAGGGGATAGGGACATTCAGTACTTC.

The J gene is TRBJ2-1, the V gene TRBV4-3; 12 nucleotides agree with TRBD2. Per the germline V gene, CDR1 is LGHNA and CDR2 is YSLEER. V was pared by 0 bases and J by 7 bases, with 4 bases of the junction left unmatched. The CDR3 consists of 16 residues. The CDR3 DNA reads as TGCGCCAGCAGCCAAGAAAGCCTAGCGGGAGGGAATGAGCAGTTCTTC. Amino acid sequence: CASSQESLAGGNEQFF.